A selection of T cell receptor beta chains follows, all from one sample in a study of blood T cell repertoires in COVID-19. This table comes from immunoSEQ multiplex PCR, and its TCRdb copy is limited to in-frame clones, with some not included. The sample contains around 130,000 clones, 84% of which appear only once. Sequencing was carried out using peripheral blood. The receptors here all came from a human donor in a cohort sampled during active COVID-19. Both conserved end residues are part of each CDR3. Each record gives: D gene, clone size, V gene, J gene, CDR3 DNA, CDR3 protein. D genes are given only for firm matches. A clone size is listed for some rows: how often the clone was seen (once, few, many), or a class if it is expanded.

>.|.|TRBV11-3|TRBJ2-7
TGTGCCAGCAGCATAGGGGCTAACAGCTACGAGCAGTACTTC
CASSIGANSYEQYF
>TRBD1|.|TRBV29-1|TRBJ1-1
TGCAGCGTTGGGCAGGGGGCTGAAGCTTTCTTT
CSVGQGAEAFF
>TRBD1|few|TRBV7-9|TRBJ1-2
TGTGCCAGCAGCCCTCGGGACAGACCCTATGGCTACACCTTC
CASSPRDRPYGYTF
>TRBD1|.|TRBV19|TRBJ1-6
TGTGCCAGTAGTGGGCCAGGGGGCGTCAATTCACCCCTCCACTTT
CASSGPGGVNSPLHF
>TRBD1|.|TRBV7-9|TRBJ2-2
TGTGCCAGCAGTCCCGGGACAGAGAGGACCGGGGAGCTGTTTTTT
CASSPGTERTGELFF
>.|once|TRBV12-3/TRBV12-4|TRBJ1-2
TGTGCCAGCAGTTTTGGGGGGGGCTACACCTTC
CASSFGGGYTF
>TRBD1|few|TRBV29-1|TRBJ1-4
TGCAGCGTTGAAGATTATCAAAGGGGGCTAGTTAATGAAAAACTGTTTTTT
CSVEDYQRGLVNEKLFF
>.|.|TRBV12-3/TRBV12-4|TRBJ1-2
TGTGCCAGCAGTTCCTGGGCCGCGGGAGGCTACACCTTC
CASSSWAAGGYTF
>TRBD1|.|TRBV2|TRBJ2-7
TGTGCCAGCAGCCGACCGGACAGGTCCTCCTACGAGCAGTACTTC
CASSRPDRSSYEQYF
>TRBD1|.|TRBV27|TRBJ2-2
TGTGCCAGCAGTCCGAGCACCGGGACAGTGAACACCGGGGAGCTGTTTTTT
CASSPSTGTVNTGELFF